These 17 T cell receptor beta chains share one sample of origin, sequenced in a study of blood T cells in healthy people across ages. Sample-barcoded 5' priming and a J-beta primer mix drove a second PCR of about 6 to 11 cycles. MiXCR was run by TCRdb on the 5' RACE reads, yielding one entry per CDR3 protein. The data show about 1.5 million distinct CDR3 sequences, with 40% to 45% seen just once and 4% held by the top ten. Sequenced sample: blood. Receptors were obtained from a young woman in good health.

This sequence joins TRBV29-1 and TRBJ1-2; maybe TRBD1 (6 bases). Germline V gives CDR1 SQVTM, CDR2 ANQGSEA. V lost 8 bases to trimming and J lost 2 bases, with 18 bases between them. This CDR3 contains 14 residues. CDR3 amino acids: CSTQVRGENYGYTF. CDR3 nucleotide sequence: TGCAGCACCCAAGTTAGGGGGGAGAACTATGGCTACACCTTC. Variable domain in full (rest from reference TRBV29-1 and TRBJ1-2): SAVISQKPSRDICQRGTSLTIQCQVDSQVTMMFWYRQQPGQSLTLIATANQGSEATYESGFVIDKFPISRPNLTFSTLTVSNMSPEDSSIYLCSTQVRGENYGYTFGSGTRLTVV.

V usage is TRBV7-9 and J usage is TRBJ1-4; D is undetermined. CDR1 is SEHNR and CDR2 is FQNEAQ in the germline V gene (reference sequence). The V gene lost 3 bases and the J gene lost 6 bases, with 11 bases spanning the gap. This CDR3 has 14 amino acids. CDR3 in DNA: TGTGCCAGCAGCTTCCCCCAGGCGGATGAAAAACTGTTTTTT. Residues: CASSFPQADEKLFF.

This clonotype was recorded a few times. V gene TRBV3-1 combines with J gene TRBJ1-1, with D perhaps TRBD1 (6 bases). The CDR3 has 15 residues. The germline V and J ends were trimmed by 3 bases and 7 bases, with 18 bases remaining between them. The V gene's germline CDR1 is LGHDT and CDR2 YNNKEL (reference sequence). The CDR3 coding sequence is TGTGCCAGCAGCCAGCGCGGCGAGGGGGGTAGTGAAGCTTTCTTT. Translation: CASSQRGEGGSEAFF. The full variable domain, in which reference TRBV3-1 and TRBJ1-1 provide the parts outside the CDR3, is DTAVSQTPKYLVTQMGNDKSIKCEQNLGHDTMYWYKQDSKKFLKIMFSYNNKELIINETVPNRFSPKSPDKAHLNLHINSLELGDSAVYFCASSQRGEGGSEAFFGQGTRLTVV.

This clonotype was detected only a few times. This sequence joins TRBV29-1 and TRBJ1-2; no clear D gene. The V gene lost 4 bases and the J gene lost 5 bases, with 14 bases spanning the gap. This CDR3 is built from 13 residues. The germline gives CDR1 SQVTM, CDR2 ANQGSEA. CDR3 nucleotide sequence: TGCAGCGTTGTAGCGGCAGACCTATATGGCTACACCTTC. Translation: CSVVAADLYGYTF.

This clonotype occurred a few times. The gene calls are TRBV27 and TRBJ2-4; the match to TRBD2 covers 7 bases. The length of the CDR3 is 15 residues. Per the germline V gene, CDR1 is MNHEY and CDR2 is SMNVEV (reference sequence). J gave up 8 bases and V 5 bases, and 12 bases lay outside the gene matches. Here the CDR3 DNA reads TGTGCCAGCAGTCCAATCGCTAGCGGACGGGACATTCAGTACTTC. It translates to CASSPIASGRDIQYF.

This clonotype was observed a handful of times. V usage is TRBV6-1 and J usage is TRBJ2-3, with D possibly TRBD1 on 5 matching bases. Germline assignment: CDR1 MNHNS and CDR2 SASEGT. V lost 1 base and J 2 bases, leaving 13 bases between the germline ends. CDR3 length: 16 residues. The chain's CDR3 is CASSEVLGAFTDTQYF. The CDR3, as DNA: TGTGCCAGCAGTGAAGTATTAGGGGCCTTCACAGATACGCAGTATTTT.

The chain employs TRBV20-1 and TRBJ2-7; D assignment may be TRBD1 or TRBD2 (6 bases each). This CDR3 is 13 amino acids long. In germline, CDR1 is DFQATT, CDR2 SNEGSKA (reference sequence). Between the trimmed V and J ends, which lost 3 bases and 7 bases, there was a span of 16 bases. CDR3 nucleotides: TGCAGTGCTAGTCAACGGCGGGACAATGAGCAGTACTTC. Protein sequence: CSASQRRDNEQYF.

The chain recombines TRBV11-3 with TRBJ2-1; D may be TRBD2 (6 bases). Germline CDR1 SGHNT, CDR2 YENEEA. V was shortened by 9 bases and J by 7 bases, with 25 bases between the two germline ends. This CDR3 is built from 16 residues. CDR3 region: CASSQAIGDGLNEQFF. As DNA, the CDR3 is TGTGCCAGTAGCCAAGCTATAGGGGACGGACTAAATGAGCAGTTCTTC.

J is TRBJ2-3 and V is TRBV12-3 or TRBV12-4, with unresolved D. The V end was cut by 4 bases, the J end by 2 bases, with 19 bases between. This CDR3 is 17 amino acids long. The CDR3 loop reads CASSSTGRADDTDTQYF. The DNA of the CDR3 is TGTGCCAGCAGTTCCACGGGTCGAGCAGATGACACAGATACGCAGTATTTT.

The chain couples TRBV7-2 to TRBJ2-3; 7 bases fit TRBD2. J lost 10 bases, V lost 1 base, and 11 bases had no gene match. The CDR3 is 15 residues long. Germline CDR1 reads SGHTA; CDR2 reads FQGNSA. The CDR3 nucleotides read TGTGCCAGCAGCTTAGAGAGGACTAGTCGGTGGGCGCAGTATTTT. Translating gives CASSLERTSRWAQYF.

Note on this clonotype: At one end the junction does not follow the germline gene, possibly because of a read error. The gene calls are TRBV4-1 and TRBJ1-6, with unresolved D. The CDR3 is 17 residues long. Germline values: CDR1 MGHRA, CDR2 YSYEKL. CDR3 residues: CASSQLDRHRGNSPPHF. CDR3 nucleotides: TGCGCCAGCAGCCAGCTCGATCGACACCGAGGAAATTCACCCCCCCACTTT.

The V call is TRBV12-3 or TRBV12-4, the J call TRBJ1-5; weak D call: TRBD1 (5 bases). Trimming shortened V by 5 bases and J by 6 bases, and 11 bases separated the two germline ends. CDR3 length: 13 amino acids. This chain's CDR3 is CASSAFGGQPQHF. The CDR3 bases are TGTGCCAGCAGTGCGTTTGGGGGTCAGCCCCAGCATTTT.

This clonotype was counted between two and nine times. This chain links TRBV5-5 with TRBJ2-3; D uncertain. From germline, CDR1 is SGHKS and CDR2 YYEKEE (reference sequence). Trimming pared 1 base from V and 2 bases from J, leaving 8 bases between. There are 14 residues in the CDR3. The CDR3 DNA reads TGTGCCAGCAGCTTGCTACTCATCACAGATACGCAGTATTTT. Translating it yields CASSLLLITDTQYF. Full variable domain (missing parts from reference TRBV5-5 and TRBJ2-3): DAGVTQSPTHLIKTRGQQVTLRCSPISGHKSVSWYQQVLGQGPQFIFQYYEKEERGRGNFPDRFSARQFPNYSSELNVNALLLGDSALYLCASSLLLITDTQYFGPGTRLTVL.

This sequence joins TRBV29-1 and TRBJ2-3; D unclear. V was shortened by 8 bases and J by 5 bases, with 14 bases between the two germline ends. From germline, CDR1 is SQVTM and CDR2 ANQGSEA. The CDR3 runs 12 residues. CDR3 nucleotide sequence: TGCAGCCTAAGGACCGTGGGAGATACGCAGTATTTT. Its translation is CSLRTVGDTQYF.

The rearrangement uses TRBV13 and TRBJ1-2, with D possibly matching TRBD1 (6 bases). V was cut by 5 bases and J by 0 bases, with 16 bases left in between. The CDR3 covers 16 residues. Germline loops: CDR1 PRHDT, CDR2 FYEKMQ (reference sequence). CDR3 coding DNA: TGTGCCAGCAGCCGAAAGCCAGGGGTGGCTAACTATGGCTACACCTTC. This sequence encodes CASSRKPGVANYGYTF.

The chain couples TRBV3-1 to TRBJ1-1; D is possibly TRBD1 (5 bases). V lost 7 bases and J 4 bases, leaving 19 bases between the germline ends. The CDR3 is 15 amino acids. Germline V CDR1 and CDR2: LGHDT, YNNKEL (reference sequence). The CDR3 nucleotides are TGTGCCAGCACCCCGAGGGGTTTGGAGAGCACTGAAGCTTTCTTT. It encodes CASTPRGLESTEAFF.

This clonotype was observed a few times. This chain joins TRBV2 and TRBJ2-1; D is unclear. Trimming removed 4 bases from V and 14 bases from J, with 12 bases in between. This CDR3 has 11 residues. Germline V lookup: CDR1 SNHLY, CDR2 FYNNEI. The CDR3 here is CASSGDGWEFF. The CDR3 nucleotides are TGTGCCAGCAGTGGCGACGGGTGGGAGTTCTTC.